The text below deals with one TCR beta chain. Other DNA sequences in the same sample also yield this CDR3. Germline V gene sequence: CDR1 LNHDA, CDR2 SQIVND (reference sequence). This CDR3 is built from 13 residues. V lost 0 bases and J lost 3, with 6 bases in between. The data were taken from a study of shared clonotypes between healthy human individuals. Whole-study context: A couple of women and three men aged 18 to 49 served as donors. Each donor's CD4 naive and CD4 memory cells filled three plates apiece, CD8 naive two, and CD8 memory one.

The protocol was immunoSEQ multiplex PCR, while the TCRdb copy is restricted to in-frame clones and leaves out a portion. The sample lists about 610,000 clones; 96% were seen once. Selected positively for CCR7 and CD45RO-negative, naive CD8 cells excluded terminally differentiated effector memory CD45RA+ cells. Each sample came from a Caucasian adult donor living in Nashville, Tennessee. The rearrangement uses TRBV19 and TRBJ2-7, with D possibly matching TRBD2 (5 bases). Sample: naive CD8+ T cells sorted from blood. This sequence was found in a woman between 25 and 40 years old in good health. This CDR3 reads CASSIDRGYEQYF. The CDR3 DNA follows: TGTGCCAGTAGTATAGATCGGGGCTACGAGCAGTACTTC.